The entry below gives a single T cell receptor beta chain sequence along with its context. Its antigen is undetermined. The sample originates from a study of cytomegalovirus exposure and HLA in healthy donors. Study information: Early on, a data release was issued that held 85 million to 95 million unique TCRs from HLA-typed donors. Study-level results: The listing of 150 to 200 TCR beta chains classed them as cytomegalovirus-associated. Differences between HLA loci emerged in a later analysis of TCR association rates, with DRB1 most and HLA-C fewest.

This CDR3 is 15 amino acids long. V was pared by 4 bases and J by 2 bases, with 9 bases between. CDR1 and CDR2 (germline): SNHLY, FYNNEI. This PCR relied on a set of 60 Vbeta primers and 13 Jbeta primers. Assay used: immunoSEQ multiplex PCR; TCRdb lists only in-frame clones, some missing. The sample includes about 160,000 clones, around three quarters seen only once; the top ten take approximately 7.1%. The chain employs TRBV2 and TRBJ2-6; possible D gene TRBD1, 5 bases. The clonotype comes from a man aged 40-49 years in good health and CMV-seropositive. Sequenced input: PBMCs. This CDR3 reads CASSASGTGANVLTF. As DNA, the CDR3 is TGTGCCAGCAGTGCTTCAGGGACTGGGGCCAACGTCCTGACTTTC.